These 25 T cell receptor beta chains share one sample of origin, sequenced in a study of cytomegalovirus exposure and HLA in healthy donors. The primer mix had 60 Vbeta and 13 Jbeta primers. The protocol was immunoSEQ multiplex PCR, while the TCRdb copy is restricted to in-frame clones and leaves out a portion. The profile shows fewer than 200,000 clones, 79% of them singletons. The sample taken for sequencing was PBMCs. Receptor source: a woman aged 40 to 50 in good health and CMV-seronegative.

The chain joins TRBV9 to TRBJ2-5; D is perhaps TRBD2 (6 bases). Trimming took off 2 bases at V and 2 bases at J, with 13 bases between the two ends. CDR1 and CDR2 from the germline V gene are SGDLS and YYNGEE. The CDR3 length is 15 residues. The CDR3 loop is CASSVTGLSQETQYF. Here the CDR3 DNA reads TGTGCCAGCAGCGTGACGGGACTCAGTCAAGAGACCCAGTACTTC.

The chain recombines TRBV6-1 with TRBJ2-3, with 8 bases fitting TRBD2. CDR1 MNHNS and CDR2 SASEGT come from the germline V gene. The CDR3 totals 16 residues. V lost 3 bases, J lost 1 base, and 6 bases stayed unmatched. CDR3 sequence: CASSEAPAGGTDTQYF. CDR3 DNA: TGTGCCAGCAGTGAGGCTCCAGCGGGGGGCACAGATACGCAGTATTTT.

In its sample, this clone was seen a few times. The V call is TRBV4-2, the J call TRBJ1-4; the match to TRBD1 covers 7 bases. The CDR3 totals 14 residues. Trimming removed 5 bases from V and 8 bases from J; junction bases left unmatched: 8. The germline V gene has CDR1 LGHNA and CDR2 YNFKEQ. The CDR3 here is CASSETGWREKLFF. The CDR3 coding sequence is TGTGCCAGCAGCGAGACAGGGTGGCGGGAAAAACTGTTTTTT.

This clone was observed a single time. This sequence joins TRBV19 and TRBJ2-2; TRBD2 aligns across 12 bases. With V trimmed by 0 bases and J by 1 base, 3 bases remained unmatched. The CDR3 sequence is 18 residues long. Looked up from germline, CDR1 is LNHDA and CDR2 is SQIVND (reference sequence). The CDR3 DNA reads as TGTGCCAGTAGTATAGAAGGACTAGCGGGGCTGAACACCGGGGAGCTGTTTTTT. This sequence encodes CASSIEGLAGLNTGELFF.

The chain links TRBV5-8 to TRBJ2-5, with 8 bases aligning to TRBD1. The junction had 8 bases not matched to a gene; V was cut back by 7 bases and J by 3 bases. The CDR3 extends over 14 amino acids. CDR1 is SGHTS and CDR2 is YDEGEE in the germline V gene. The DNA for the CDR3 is TGTGCCAGCGGACCGACAGGGGAGAAAGAGACCCAGTACTTC. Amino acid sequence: CASGPTGEKETQYF.

The CDR3 DNA follows: TGTGCCAGTAGTATAAAATACGGGACAGTAAACTATGGCTACACCTTC. Translating gives CASSIKYGTVNYGYTF. J is TRBJ1-2 and V is TRBV19; 7 bases agree with TRBD1. CDR3 length: 16 amino acids. V was pared by 2 bases and J by 2 bases, with 8 bases of the junction left unmatched. The germline CDR1 and CDR2 sequences are LNHDA and SQIVND (reference sequence).

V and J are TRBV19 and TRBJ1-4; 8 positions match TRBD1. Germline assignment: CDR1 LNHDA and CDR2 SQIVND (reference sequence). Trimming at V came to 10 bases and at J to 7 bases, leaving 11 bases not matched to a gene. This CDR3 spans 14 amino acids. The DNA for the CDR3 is TGTGCCACCAACAGGGGGGCCTATTCTGAAAAACTGTTTTTT. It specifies CATNRGAYSEKLFF.

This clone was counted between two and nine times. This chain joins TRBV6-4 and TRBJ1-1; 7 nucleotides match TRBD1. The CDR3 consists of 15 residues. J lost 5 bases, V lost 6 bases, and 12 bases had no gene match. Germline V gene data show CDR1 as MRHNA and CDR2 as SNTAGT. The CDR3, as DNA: TGTGCCAGCAGCGAGAGGGACAGTGGGGGAACTGAAGCTTTCTTT. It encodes CASSERDSGGTEAFF.

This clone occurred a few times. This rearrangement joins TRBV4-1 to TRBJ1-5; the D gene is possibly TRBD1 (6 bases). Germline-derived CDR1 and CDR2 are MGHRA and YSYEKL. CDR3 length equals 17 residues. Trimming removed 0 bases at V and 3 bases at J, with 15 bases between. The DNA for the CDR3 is TGCGCCAGCAGCCAAGAGGGCGGGGGGGCGGTCAATCAGCCCCAGCATTTT. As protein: CASSQEGGGAVNQPQHF.

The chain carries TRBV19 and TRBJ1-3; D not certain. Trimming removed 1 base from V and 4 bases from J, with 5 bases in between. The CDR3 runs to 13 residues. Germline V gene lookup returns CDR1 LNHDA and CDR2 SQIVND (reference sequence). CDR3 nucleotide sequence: TGTGCCAGTAGTATAGTGGCAGGAAACACCATATATTTT. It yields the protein CASSIVAGNTIYF.

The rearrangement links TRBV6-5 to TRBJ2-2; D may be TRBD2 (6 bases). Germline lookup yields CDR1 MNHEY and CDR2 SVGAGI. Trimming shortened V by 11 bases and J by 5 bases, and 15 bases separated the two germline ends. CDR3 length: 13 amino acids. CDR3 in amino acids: CAAAGLPTGELFF. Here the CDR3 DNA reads TGTGCCGCAGCTGGACTACCGACCGGGGAGCTGTTTTTT.

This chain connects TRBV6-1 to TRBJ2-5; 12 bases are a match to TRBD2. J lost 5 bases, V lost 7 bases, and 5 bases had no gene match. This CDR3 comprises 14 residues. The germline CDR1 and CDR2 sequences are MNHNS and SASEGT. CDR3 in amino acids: CASMTSGRGETQYF. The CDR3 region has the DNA TGTGCCAGCATGACTAGCGGGAGAGGGGAGACCCAGTACTTC.

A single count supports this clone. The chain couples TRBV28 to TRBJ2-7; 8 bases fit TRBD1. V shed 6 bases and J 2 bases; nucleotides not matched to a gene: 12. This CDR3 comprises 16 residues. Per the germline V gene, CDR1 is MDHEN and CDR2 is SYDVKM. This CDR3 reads CASSSRRGPPTYEQYF. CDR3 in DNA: TGTGCCAGCAGCTCACGCAGGGGGCCCCCAACCTACGAGCAGTACTTC. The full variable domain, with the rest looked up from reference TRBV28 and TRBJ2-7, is DVKVTQSSRYLVKRTGEKVFLECVQDMDHENMFWYRQDPGLGLRLIYFSYDVKMKEKGDIPEGYSVSREKKERFSLILESASTNQTSMYLCASSSRRGPPTYEQYFGPGTRLTVT.

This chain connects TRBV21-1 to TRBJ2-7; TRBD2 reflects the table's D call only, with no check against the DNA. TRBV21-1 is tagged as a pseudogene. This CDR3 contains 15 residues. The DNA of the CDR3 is TGTGCCAGCTTTGCGGGGGTGGAGGGAGTCTCCGAGCAGTACTTC. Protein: CASFAGVEGVSEQYF.

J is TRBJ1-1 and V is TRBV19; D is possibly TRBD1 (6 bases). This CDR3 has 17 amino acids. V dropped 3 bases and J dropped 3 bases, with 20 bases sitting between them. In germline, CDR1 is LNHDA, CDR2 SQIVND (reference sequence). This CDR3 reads CASSIIAQQGFDTEAFF. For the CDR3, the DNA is TGTGCCAGTAGTATCATAGCACAGCAGGGGTTCGACACTGAAGCTTTCTTT. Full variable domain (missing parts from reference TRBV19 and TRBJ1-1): DGGITQSPKYLFRKEGQNVTLSCEQNLNHDAMYWYRQDPGQGLRLIYYSQIVNDFQKGDIAEGYSVSREKKESFPLTVTSAQKNPTAFYLCASSIIAQQGFDTEAFFGQGTRLTVV.

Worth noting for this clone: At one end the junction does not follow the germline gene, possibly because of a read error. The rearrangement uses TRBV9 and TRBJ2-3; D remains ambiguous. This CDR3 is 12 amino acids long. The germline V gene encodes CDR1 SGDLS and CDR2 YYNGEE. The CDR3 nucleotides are TGTGCCTGCAGCGTAGAAAGCACTACGCAGTATTTT. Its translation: CACSVESTTQYF.

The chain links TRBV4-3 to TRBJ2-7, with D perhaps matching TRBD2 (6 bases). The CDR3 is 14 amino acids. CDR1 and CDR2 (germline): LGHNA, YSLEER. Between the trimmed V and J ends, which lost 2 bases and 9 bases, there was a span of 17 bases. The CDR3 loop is CASSQWGELVMQYF. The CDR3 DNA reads TGCGCCAGCAGCCAATGGGGGGAATTGGTCATGCAGTACTTC.

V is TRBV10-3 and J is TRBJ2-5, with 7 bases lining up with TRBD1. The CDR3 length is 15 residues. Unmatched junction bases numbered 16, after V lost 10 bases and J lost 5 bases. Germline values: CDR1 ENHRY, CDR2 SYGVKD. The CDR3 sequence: CATRGRTGREETQYF. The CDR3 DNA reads TGTGCCACCCGAGGCCGGACAGGCCGAGAGGAGACCCAGTACTTC.

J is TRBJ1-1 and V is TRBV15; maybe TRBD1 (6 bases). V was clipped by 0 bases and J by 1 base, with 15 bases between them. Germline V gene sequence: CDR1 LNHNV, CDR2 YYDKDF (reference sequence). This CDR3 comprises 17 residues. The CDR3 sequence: CATSRDWWGGTNTEAFF. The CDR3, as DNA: TGTGCCACCAGCAGAGATTGGTGGGGGGGCACGAACACTGAAGCTTTCTTT.

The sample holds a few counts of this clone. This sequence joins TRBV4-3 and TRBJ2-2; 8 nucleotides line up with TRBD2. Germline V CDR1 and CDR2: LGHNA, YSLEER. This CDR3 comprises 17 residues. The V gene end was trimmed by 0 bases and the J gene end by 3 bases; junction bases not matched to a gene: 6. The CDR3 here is CASSQDPAGEDTGELFF. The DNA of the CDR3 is TGCGCCAGCAGCCAAGATCCAGCGGGAGAGGACACCGGGGAGCTGTTTTTT.

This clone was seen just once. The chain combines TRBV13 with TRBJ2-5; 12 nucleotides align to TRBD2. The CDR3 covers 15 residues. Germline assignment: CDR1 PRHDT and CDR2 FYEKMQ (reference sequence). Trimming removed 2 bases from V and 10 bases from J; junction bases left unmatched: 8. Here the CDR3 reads CASSLLAGGTRDQYF. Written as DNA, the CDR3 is TGTGCCAGCAGCTTACTAGCGGGAGGGACAAGGGACCAGTACTTC.

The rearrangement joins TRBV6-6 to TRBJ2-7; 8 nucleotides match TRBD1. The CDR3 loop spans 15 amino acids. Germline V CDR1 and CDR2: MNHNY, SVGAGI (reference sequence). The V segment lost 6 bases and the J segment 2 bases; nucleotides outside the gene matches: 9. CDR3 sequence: CASSPRTGPAYEQYF. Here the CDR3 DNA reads TGTGCCAGCAGCCCCAGGACAGGGCCAGCCTACGAGCAGTACTTC.

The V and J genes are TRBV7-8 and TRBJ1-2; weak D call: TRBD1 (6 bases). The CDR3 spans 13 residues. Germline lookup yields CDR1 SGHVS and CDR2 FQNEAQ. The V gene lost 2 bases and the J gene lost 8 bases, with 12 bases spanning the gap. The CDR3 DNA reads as TGTGCCAGCAGCTTATTCAGGGGCCGGGGCTACACCTTC. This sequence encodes CASSLFRGRGYTF. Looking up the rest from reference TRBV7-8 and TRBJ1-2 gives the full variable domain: GAGVSQSPRYKVAKRGQDVALRCDPISGHVSLFWYQQALGQGPEFLTYFQNEAQLDKSGLPSDRFFAERPEGSVSTLKIQRTQQEDSAVYLCASSLFRGRGYTFGSGTRLTVV.

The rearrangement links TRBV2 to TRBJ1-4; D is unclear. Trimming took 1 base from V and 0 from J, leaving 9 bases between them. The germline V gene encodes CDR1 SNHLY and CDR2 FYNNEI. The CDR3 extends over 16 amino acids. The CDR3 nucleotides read TGTGCCAGCAGTGAAGTCCCGGTTGCAACTAATGAAAAACTGTTTTTT. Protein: CASSEVPVATNEKLFF.

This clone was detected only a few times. The CDR3 DNA reads TGTGCCAGCAGTAAAGGACAGGGGGCGGGTGAAAAACTGTTTTTT. Its translation is CASSKGQGAGEKLFF. The rearrangement joins TRBV2 to TRBJ1-4; 11 positions agree with TRBD1. After removal of 5 bases from V and 7 bases from J, the junction contained 6 bases not matched to a gene. The length of the CDR3 is 15 residues. In germline, CDR1 is SNHLY, CDR2 FYNNEI. Together with reference TRBV2 and TRBJ1-4, the CDR3 gives the full variable domain: EPEVTQTPSHQVTQMGQEVILRCVPISNHLYFYWYRQILGQKVEFLVSFYNNEISEKSEIFDDQFSVERPDGSNFTLKIRSTKLEDSAMYFCASSKGQGAGEKLFFGSGTQLSVL.